The 11 T cell receptor beta chains reported below all come from one sample, sequenced in a study of T cells in Graves' hyperthyroidism and ophthalmopathy. Amplified TCR beta CDR3 regions derived from RNA transcripts. The HTBI primer set was used in a first-round RT-PCR of the TCR CDR3. A single record per CDR3 protein comes from TCRdb applying MiXCR to the multiplex PCR reads. The sample includes roughly 380,000 distinct CDR3 sequences, roughly 19% of them seen just once. Specimen: blood. These receptors were taken from a woman aged 18-30 years with Graves' hyperthyroidism.

J is TRBJ1-2 and V is TRBV7-2; D possibly corresponds to TRBD1 (5 bases). This CDR3 comprises 14 residues. In germline, CDR1 is SGHTA, CDR2 FQGNSA. The V end lost 2 bases, the J end lost 5 bases, and 12 bases lay between the germline ends. CDR3 nucleotide sequence: TGTGCCAGCAGCTTAAATGGGGCTGGTTATGGCTACACCTTC. This translates into CASSLNGAGYGYTF. The full variable domain, in which reference TRBV7-2 and TRBJ1-2 provide the parts outside the CDR3, is GAGVSQSPSNKVTEKGKDVELRCDPISGHTALYWYRQSLGQGLEFLIYFQGNSAPDKSGLPSDRFSAERTGGSVSTLTIQRTQQEDSAVYLCASSLNGAGYGYTFGSGTRLTVV.

The chain recombines TRBV7-9 with TRBJ2-7; 9 positions agree with TRBD1. Germline V gene data show CDR1 as SEHNR and CDR2 as FQNEAQ (reference sequence). CDR3 size: 14 residues. The V and J ends lost 5 bases and 3 bases, in that order; junction bases with no gene match: 5. CDR3 loop: CASSGPTGGYEQYF. CDR3 DNA sequence: TGTGCCAGCAGCGGTCCGACAGGGGGCTACGAGCAGTACTTC.

This clonotype was observed at least ten times. CDR3 sequence reads: CASSLMGPDYGYTF. CDR3 in DNA: TGTGCCAGCAGCTTAATGGGACCTGACTATGGCTACACCTTC. V is TRBV7-9 and J is TRBJ1-2, with D perhaps TRBD1 (5 bases). V lost 2 bases and J lost 3, with 10 bases in between. CDR3 length: 14 amino acids. CDR1 and CDR2 from the germline V gene are SEHNR and FQNEAQ (reference sequence).

At least ten counts were recorded for this clonotype. V usage is TRBV18 and J usage is TRBJ1-2; D not certain. Germline V gene data show CDR1 as KGHSH and CDR2 as LQKENI. This CDR3 has 14 residues. V dropped 0 bases and J dropped 4 bases, with 9 bases sitting between them. Here the CDR3 reads CASSPPQVSYGYTF. The CDR3 DNA follows: TGTGCCAGCTCACCACCCCAGGTCAGCTATGGCTACACCTTC.

The chain has TRBV2 and TRBJ1-6, with unresolved D. Per the germline V gene, CDR1 is SNHLY and CDR2 is FYNNEI. The CDR3 loop spans 15 amino acids. V lost 0 bases and J lost 7, with 10 bases in between. The CDR3 DNA reads as TGTGCCAGCAGTGAAGCGATCTACAGCAATTCACCCCTCCACTTT. Translated: CASSEAIYSNSPLHF.

The sample holds many counts of this clonotype. This chain links TRBV4-1 with TRBJ1-1; 8 bases fit TRBD1. V lost 0 bases and J lost 6; bases outside the gene matches: 9. Germline V gene data show CDR1 as MGHRA and CDR2 as YSYEKL. This CDR3 has 16 amino acids. CDR3 sequence: CASSQEGQGGGPEAFF. The CDR3 DNA reads as TGCGCCAGCAGCCAAGAAGGACAGGGCGGTGGTCCTGAAGCTTTCTTT.

This clonotype was detected a few times. This chain joins TRBV18 and TRBJ2-5; D may be TRBD2 (5 bases). This CDR3 comprises 12 residues. Trimming shortened V by 6 bases and J by 5 bases, and 10 bases separated the two germline ends. Germline V CDR1 and CDR2: KGHSH, LQKENI. The CDR3 nucleotides are TGTGCCAGCTCCCGGGGTATGGAGACCCAGTACTTC. This codes for CASSRGMETQYF.

This clonotype was observed at least ten times. This rearrangement joins TRBV20-1 to TRBJ2-7; tentatively, D is TRBD2 (5 bases). The CDR3 sequence is 14 residues long. V was clipped by 6 bases and J by 6 bases, with 21 bases between them. Germline V gene data show CDR1 as DFQATT and CDR2 as SNEGSKA (reference sequence). CDR3 in amino acids: CSAPEGILGSEQYF. CDR3 coding DNA: TGCAGTGCCCCAGAAGGGATCCTAGGGAGCGAGCAGTACTTC.

This clonotype was recorded many times. The rearrangement joins TRBV10-3 to TRBJ2-5, with 8 positions matching TRBD2. The V and J ends lost 7 bases and 0 bases, in that order; junction bases with no gene match: 1. The germline gives CDR1 ENHRY, CDR2 SYGVKD. CDR3 size: 13 residues. The CDR3, as DNA: TGTGCCATCAAACTAGCGGACCAAGAGACCCAGTACTTC. It specifies CAIKLADQETQYF.

In its sample, this clonotype was seen many times. The V call is TRBV7-3, the J call TRBJ2-7, with TRBD1 matching 7 bases. CDR3 length: 15 residues. CDR1 SGHTA and CDR2 FQGTGA come from the germline V gene. The ends lost 1 base at V and 2 bases at J; junction bases unmatched: 5. CDR3 region: CASSLRGGYTYEQYF. The CDR3 coding sequence is TGTGCCAGCAGCTTAAGAGGGGGCTACACCTACGAGCAGTACTTC.

This clonotype was counted many times. The V and J genes are TRBV6-1 and TRBJ2-4; TRBD2 matches 7 bases. The V segment lost 7 bases and the J segment 6 bases; nucleotides outside the gene matches: 6. Germline V lookup: CDR1 MNHNS, CDR2 SASEGT. This CDR3 spans 13 amino acids. CDR3 sequence: CASNLAEINIQYF. The CDR3 nucleotides read TGTGCCAGCAACCTAGCGGAGATAAACATTCAGTACTTC.